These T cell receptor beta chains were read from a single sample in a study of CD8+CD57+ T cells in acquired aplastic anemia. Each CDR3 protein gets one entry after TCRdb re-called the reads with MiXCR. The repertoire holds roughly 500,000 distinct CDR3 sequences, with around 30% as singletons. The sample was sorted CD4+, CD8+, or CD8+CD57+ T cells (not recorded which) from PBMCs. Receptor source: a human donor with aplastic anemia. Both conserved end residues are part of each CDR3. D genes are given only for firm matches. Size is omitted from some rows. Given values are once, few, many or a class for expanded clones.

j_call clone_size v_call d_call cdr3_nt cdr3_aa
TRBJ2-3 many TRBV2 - TGTGCCACCACCCCAGGGACTAGCACAGATACGCAGTATTTT CATTPGTSTDTQYF
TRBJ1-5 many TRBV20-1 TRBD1 TGCAGTGCACAGCCCTACAGGGGAGATCAGCCCCAGCATTTT CSAQPYRGDQPQHF
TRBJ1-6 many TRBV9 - TGTGCCAGCAGCGTAGATCACAGGAATAATTCACCCCTCCACTTT CASSVDHRNNSPLHF
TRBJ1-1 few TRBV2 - TGTGCCAGCAGTGTTGGGGGGAACACTGAAGCTTCCTTT CASSVGGNTEASF
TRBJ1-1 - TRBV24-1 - TGTGCCACCAGACAGGGAGGTAGCTCTGAAGCTTTCTTT CATRQGGSSEAFF
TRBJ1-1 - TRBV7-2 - TGTGCCAGCAGCCCTACCCCACACCTGAACACTGAAGCTTTCTTT CASSPTPHLNTEAFF
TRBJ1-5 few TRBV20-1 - TGCAGTGCTAGGGGCCCCGGTGTGGAGAATCAGCCCCAGCATTTT CSARGPGVENQPQHF
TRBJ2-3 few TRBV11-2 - TGTGCCAGCAATGGACTGTCAACATCGTCCACAGATACGCAGTATTTT CASNGLSTSSTDTQYF
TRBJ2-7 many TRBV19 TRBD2 TGTGCCAGTAGTCCCGGACTAGCGGGGAACCAATACGAGCAGTACTTC CASSPGLAGNQYEQYF
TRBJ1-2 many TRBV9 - TGTGCCAGCAGCGTAGGTCTCGGGACTAACTATGGCTACACCTTC CASSVGLGTNYGYTF
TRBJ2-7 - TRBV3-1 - TGTGCCAGCAGCCCACGGACAGGCGGGGACTACGAGCAGTACTTC CASSPRTGGDYEQYF
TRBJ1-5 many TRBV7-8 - TGTGCCAGCAGCTTAGGGATAGGTCAGCCCCAGCATTTT CASSLGIGQPQHF
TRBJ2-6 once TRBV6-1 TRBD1 TGTGCCAGCAGCCAAAGGACAGGGTCTGGGGCCGACGTCCTGACTTTC CASSQRTGSGADVLTF
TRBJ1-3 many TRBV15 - TGTGCCACCAGCAGAGGAGGTCCGGGGTTGAGCTCTGGAAACACCATATATTTT CATSRGGPGLSSGNTIYF
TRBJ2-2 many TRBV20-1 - TGCAGTGCCAAACCCTCTAGCGACACCGGGGAGCTGTTTTTT CSAKPSSDTGELFF
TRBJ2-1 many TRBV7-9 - TGTGCCAGCAGCTTAGAGTCCTACAATGAGCAGTTCTTC CASSLESYNEQFF
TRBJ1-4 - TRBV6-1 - TGTGCCAGCAGTGCGAGCCCGGCTAGGACTAATGAAAAACTGTTTTTT CASSASPARTNEKLFF
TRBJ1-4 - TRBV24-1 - TGTGCCACCAGTGAGCCCCCGAATGAAAAACTGTTTTTT CATSEPPNEKLFF
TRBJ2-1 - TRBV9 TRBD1 TGTGCCAGCAGCTACAGACAGGGGAGCAACAATGAGCAGTTCTTC CASSYRQGSNNEQFF
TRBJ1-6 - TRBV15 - TGTGCCACCAGCAGCTTGTTGGGCGTAGGGAATTCACCCCTCCACTTT CATSSLLGVGNSPLHF
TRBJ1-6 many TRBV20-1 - TGCAGTGCTAGAGGGCTGGGTAATTCACCCCTCCACTTT CSARGLGNSPLHF
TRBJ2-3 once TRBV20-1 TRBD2 TGCAGTGCTTTAACTAGCGGGGTGAGCACAGATACGCAGTATTTT CSALTSGVSTDTQYF
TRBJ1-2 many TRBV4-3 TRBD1 TGCGCCAGCAGCCAGCGAAGACAGGGCAAGAATGGCTACACCTTC CASSQRRQGKNGYTF
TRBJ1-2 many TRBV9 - TGTGCCAGCAGCGCGGGCCCACTCGACTATGGCTACACCTTC CASSAGPLDYGYTF
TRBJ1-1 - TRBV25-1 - TGTGCCAGCAGTTGGGGGGCGGCCAACACTGAAGCTTTCTTT CASSWGAANTEAFF
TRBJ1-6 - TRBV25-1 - TGTGCCAGCAGTGGGGGGGGCAGGGGATATGAATCACCCCTCCACTTT CASSGGGRGYESPLHF
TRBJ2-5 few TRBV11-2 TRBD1 TGTGCCAGCAGCTTAGAGCGTGTGGCAGGGGGCTGGCAAGAGACCCAGTACTTC CASSLERVAGGWQETQYF
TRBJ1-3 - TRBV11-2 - TGTGCCAGCAGCTTATTCGGTACAGGCAGCTCTGGAAACACCATATATTTT CASSLFGTGSSGNTIYF
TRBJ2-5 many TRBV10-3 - TGTGCCATCAGTGAGTCTAGGGGCGGGGAGACCCAGTACTTC CAISESRGGETQYF